Listed here is a single TCR beta chain. The sample is drawn from a study of blood T cell repertoires in COVID-19. Using immunoSEQ multiplex PCR, the repertoire was profiled, and TCRdb retains in-frame clones only, with some absent. The table has over 250,000 clones, about 87% seen once; the top ten hold about 5.4%. The V and J ends lost 2 bases and 1 base respectively, with 27 bases between them. This CDR3 has 20 residues. Germline V CDR1 and CDR2: SGHRS, YFSETQ. Material: PBMCs or T cells enriched from blood (not recorded which). This rearrangement joins TRBV5-1 to TRBJ1-1; no firm D call. This receptor was identified in a woman in her twenties or thirties who had recovered from COVID-19. CDR3 nucleotide sequence: TGCGCCAGCAGCTTAAAGGGAGCCCGGTATAGTCGGGGTGAGAACACTGAAGCTTTCTTT. Amino acids: CASSLKGARYSRGENTEAFF.